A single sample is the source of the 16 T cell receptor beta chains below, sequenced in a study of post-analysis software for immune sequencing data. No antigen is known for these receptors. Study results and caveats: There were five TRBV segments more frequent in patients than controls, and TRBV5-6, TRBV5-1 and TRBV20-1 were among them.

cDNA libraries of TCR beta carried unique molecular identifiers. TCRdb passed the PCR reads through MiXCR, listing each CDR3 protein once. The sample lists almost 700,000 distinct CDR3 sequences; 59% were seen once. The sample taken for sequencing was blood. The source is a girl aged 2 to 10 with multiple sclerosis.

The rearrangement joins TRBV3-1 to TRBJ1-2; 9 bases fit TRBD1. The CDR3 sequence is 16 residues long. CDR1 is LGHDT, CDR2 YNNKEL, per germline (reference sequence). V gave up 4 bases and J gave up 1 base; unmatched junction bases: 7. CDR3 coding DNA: TGTGCCAGCAGCCCCACGGGACAGGGCGGTAACTATGGCTACACCTTC. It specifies CASSPTGQGGNYGYTF.

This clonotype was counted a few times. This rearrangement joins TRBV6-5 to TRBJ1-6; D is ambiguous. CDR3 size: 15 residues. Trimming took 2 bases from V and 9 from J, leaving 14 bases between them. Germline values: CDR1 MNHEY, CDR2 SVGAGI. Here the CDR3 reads CASSYHERVTSPLHF. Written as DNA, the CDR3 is TGTGCCAGCAGTTACCACGAGAGGGTTACTTCACCCCTCCACTTT.

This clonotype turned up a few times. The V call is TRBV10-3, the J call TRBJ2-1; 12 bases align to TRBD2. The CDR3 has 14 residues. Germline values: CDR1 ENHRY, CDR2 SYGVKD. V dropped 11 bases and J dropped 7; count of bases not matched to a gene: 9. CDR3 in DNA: TGTGCCGCTAGCGGGAGGGAAGAAGGAAATGAGCAGTTCTTC. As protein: CAASGREEGNEQFF.

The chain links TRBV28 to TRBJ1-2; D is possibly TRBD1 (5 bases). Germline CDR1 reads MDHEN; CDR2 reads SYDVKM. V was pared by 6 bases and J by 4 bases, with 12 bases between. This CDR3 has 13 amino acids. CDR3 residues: CASRRDLLYGYTF. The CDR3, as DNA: TGTGCCAGCAGGCGGGACCTCCTCTATGGCTACACCTTC.

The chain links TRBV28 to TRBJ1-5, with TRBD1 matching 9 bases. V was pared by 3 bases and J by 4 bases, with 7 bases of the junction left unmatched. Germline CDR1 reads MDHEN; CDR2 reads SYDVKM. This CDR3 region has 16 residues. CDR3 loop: CASSLVGQGSNQPQHF. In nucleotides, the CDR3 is TGTGCCAGCAGTTTGGTGGGACAGGGTTCGAATCAGCCCCAGCATTTT.

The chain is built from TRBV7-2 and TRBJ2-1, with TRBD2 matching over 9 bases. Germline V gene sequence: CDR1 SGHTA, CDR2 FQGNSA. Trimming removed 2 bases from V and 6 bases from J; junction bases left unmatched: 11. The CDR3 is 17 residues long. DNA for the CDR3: TGTGCCAGCAGCTTATTGGGCGGGCTAGCGGGGTTCAATGAGCAGTTCTTC. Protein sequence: CASSLLGGLAGFNEQFF.

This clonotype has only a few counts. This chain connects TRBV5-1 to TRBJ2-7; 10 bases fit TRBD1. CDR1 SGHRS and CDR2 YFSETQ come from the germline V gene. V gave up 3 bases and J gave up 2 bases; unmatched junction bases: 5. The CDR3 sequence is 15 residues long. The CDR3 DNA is TGCGCCAGCAGCTCGGGACAGGGGATGGCCTACGAGCAGTACTTC. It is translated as CASSSGQGMAYEQYF.

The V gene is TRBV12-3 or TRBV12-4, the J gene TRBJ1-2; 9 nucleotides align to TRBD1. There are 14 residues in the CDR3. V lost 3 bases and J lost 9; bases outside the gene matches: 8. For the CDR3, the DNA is TGTGCCAGCAGTTTCTCTGGGACAGGGAGTCGCTACACCTTC. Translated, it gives CASSFSGTGSRYTF.

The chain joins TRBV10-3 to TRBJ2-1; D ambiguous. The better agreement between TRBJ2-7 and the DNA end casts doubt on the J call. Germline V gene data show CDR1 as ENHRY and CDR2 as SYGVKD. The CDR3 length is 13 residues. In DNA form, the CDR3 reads TGTGCCATCAGTGAGTCGGCCGACTACGAGCAGTACTTC. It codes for CAISESADYEQYF.

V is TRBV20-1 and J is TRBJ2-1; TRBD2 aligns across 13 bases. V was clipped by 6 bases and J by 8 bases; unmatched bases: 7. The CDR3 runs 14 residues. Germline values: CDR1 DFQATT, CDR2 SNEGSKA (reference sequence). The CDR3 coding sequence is TGCAGTGCAGAAACTAGCGGGGGGGCGGATGAGCAGTTCTTC. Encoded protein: CSAETSGGADEQFF.

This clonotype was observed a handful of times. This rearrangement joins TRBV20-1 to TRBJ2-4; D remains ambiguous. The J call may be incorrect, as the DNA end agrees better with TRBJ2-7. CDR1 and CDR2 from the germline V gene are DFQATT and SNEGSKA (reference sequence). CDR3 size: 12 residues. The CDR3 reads CSARGWANEQYF. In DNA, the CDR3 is TGCAGTGCTAGAGGGTGGGCCAACGAGCAGTACTTC.

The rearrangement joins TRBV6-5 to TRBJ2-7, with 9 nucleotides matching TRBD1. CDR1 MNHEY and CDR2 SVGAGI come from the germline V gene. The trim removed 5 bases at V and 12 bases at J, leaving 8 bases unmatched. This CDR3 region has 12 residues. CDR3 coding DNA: TGTGCCAGCAGTACGATTGGGACAGGGACGTACTTC. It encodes CASSTIGTGTYF.

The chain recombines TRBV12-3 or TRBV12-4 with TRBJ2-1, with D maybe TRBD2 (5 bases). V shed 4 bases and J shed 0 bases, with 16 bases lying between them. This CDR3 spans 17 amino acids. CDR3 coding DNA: TGTGCCAGCAGTTCTTTGGAGGCCCTGAGCTCCTACAATGAGCAGTTCTTC. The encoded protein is CASSSLEALSSYNEQFF.

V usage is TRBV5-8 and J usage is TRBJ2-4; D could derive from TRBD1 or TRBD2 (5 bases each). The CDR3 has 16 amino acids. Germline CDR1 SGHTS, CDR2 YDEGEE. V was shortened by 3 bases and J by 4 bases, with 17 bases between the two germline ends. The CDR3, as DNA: TGTGCCAGCAGCTCTTTGGGCCAGGGACCTAAAAACATTCAGTACTTC. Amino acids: CASSSLGQGPKNIQYF.

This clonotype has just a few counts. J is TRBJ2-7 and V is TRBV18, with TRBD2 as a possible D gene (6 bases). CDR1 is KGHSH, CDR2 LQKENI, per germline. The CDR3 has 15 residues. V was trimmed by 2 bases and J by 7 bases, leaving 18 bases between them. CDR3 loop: CASSPLRRGTGEQYF. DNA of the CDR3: TGTGCCAGCTCACCATTGAGGAGGGGAACGGGGGAGCAGTACTTC.

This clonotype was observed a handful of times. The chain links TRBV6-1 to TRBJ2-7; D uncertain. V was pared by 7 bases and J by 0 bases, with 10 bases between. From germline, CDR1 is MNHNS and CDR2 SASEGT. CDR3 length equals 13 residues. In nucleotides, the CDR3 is TGTGCCAGCACCACACTTAGCTCCTACGAGCAGTACTTC. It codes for CASTTLSSYEQYF.